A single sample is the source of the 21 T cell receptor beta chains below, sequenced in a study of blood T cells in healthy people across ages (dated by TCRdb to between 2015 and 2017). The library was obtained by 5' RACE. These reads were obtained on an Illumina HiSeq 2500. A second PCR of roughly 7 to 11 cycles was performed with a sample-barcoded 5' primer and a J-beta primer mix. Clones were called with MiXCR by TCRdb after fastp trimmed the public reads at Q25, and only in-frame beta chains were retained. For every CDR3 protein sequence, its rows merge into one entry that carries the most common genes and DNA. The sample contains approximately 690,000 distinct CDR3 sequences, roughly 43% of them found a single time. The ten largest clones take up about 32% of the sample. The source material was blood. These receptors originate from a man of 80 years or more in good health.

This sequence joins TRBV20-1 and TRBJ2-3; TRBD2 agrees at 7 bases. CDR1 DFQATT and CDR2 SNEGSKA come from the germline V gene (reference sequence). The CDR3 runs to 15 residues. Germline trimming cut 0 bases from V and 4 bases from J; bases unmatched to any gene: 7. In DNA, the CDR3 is TGCAGTGCTAGAGATCCTGGCGGGAGTCCAGATACGCAGTATTTT. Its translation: CSARDPGGSPDTQYF.

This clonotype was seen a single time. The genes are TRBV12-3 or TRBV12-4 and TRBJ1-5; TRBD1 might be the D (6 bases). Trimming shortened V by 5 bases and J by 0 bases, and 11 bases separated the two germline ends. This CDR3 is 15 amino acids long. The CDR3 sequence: CASSLGHPSNQPQHF. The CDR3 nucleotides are TGTGCCAGCAGTCTGGGACACCCTAGCAATCAGCCCCAGCATTTT.

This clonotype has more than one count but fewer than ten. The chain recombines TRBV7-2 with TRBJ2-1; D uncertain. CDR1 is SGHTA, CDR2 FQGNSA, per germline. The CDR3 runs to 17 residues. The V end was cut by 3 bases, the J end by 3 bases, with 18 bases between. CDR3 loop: CASSFKRQNHIYNEQFF. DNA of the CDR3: TGTGCCAGCAGCTTCAAAAGACAAAACCATATCTACAATGAGCAGTTCTTC. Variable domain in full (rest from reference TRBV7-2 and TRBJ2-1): GAGVSQSPSNKVTEKGKDVELRCDPISGHTALYWYRQSLGQGLEFLIYFQGNSAPDKSGLPSDRFSAERTGGSVSTLTIQRTQQEDSAVYLCASSFKRQNHIYNEQFFGPGTRLTVL.

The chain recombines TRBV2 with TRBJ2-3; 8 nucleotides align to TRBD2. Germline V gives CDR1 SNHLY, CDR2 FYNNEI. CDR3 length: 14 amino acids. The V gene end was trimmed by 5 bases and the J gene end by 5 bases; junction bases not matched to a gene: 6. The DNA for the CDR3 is TGTGCCAGCAGTTCCGGGACTAGTCTAGATACGCAGTATTTT. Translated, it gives CASSSGTSLDTQYF. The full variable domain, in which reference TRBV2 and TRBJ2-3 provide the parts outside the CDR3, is EPEVTQTPSHQVTQMGQEVILRCVPISNHLYFYWYRQILGQKVEFLVSFYNNEISEKSEIFDDQFSVERPDGSNFTLKIRSTKLEDSAMYFCASSSGTSLDTQYFGPGTRLTVL.

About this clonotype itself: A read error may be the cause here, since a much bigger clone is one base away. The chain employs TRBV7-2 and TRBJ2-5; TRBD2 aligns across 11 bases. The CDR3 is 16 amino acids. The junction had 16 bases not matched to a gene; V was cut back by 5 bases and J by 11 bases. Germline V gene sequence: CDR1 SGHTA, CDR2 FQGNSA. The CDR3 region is CASSAPGLAASNEQYF. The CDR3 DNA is TGTGCCAGCAGCGCCCCGGGACTAGCGGCGAGCAATGAGCAGTACTTC.

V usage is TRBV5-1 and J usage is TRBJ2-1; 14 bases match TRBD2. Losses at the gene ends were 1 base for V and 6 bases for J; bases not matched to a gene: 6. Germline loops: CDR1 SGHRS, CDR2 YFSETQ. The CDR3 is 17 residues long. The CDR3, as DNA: TGCGCCAGCAGCTTGCCCGCGACTAGCGGGGGGGGCAATGAGCAGTTCTTC. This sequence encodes CASSLPATSGGGNEQFF.

CDR3 coding DNA: TGTGCCAGCAGTAGCCCGGACTTGGCTTTCTTT. It codes for CASSSPDLAFF. The chain recombines TRBV2 with TRBJ1-1; D is unclear. CDR1 is SNHLY and CDR2 is FYNNEI in the germline V gene. The CDR3 spans 11 residues. V was shortened by 5 bases and J by 11 bases, with 12 bases between the two germline ends.

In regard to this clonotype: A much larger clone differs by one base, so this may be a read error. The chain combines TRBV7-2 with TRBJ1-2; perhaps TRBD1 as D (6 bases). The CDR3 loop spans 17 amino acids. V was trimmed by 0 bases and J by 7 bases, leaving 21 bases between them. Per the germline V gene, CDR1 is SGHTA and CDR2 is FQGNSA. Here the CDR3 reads CASSLAQAGTSYSGYTF. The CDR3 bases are TGTGCCAGCAGCTTAGCCCAAGCCGGGACATCTTACAGTGGCTACACCTTC.

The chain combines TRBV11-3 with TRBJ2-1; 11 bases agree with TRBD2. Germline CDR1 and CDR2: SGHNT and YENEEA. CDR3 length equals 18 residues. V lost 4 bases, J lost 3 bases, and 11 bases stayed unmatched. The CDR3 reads CASSYGTSGRWGYNEQFF. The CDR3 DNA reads TGTGCCAGCAGCTACGGGACTAGCGGCCGTTGGGGCTACAATGAGCAGTTCTTC.

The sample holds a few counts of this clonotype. As DNA, the CDR3 is TGTGCCTGGATGGAGAGCTCTAACTATGGCTACACCTTC. Translation gives CAWMESSNYGYTF. The rearrangement links TRBV30 to TRBJ1-2, with D hard to call. This CDR3 is built from 13 residues. Germline V lookup: CDR1 GTSNPN, CDR2 SVGIG (reference sequence). Trimming stripped 4 bases from V and 0 bases from J, with 9 bases between.

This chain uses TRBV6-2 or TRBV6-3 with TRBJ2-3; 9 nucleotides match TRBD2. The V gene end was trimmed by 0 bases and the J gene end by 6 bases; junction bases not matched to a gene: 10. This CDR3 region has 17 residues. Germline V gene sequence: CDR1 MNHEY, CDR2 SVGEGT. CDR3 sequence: CASSYSKRREGRDTQYF. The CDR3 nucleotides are TGTGCCAGCAGTTACTCGAAACGGCGGGAGGGCCGCGATACGCAGTATTTT.

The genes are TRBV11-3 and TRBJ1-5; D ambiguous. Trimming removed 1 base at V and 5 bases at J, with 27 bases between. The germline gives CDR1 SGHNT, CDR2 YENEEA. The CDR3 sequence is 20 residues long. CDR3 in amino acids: CASSLGISVDVKVRDQPQHF. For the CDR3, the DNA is TGTGCCAGCAGCTTAGGGATAAGCGTAGATGTGAAGGTTCGGGATCAGCCCCAGCATTTT.

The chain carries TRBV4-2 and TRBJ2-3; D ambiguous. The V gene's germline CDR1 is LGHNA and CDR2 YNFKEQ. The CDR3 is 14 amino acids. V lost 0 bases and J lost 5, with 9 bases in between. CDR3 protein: CASSQDGTGDTQYF. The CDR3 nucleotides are TGTGCCAGCAGCCAAGATGGTACCGGAGATACGCAGTATTTT.

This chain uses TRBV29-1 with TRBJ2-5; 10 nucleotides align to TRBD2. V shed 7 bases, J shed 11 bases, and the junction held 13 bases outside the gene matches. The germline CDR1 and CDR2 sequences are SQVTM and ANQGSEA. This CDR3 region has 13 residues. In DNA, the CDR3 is TGCAGCGGGTCTAGCGGGAGTTCCAATGAGCAGTACTTC. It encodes CSGSSGSSNEQYF.

Here the CDR3 reads CATSDSATGGIYEQYF. CDR3 nucleotide sequence: TGTGCCACCAGTGATAGTGCTACAGGTGGGATCTACGAGCAGTACTTC. The rearrangement uses TRBV24-1 and TRBJ2-7; D possibly corresponds to TRBD1 (5 bases). V shed 3 bases and J shed 3 bases, with 17 bases lying between them. Germline V gene data show CDR1 as KGHDR and CDR2 as SFDVKD. The CDR3 extends over 16 amino acids.

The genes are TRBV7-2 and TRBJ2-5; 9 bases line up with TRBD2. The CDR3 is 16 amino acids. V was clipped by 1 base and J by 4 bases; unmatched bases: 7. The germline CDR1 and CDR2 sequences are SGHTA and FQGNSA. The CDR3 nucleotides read TGTGCCAGCAGCTTAGTCTGGCGGGGGGGCCGAGAGACCCAGTACTTC. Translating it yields CASSLVWRGGRETQYF. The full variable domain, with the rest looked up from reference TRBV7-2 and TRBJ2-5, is GAGVSQSPSNKVTEKGKDVELRCDPISGHTALYWYRQSLGQGLEFLIYFQGNSAPDKSGLPSDRFSAERTGGSVSTLTIQRTQQEDSAVYLCASSLVWRGGRETQYFGPGTRLLVL.

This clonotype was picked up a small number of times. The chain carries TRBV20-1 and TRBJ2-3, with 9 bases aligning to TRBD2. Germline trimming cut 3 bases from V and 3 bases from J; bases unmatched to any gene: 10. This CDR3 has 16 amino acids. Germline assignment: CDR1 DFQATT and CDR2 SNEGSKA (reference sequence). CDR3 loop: CSASPPRGGSTDTQYF. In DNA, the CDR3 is TGCAGTGCTAGCCCCCCGCGGGGGGGTTCTACAGATACGCAGTATTTT.

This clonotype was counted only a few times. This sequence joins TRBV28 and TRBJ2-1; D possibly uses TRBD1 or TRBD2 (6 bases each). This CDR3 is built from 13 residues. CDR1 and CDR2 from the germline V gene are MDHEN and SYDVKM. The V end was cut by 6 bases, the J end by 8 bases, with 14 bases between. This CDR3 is CASRVTGGDEQFF. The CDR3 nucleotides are TGTGCCAGCAGGGTGACAGGCGGGGATGAGCAGTTCTTC. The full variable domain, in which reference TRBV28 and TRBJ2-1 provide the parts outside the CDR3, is DVKVTQSSRYLVKRTGEKVFLECVQDMDHENMFWYRQDPGLGLRLIYFSYDVKMKEKGDIPEGYSVSREKKERFSLILESASTNQTSMYLCASRVTGGDEQFFGPGTRLTVL.

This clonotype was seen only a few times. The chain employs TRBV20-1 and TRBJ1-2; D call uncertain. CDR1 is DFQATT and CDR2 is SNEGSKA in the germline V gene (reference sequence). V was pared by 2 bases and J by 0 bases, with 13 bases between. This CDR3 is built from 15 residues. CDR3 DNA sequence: TGCAGTGCTAGAAATTTGATTTCTTCTAACTATGGCTACACCTTC. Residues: CSARNLISSNYGYTF.

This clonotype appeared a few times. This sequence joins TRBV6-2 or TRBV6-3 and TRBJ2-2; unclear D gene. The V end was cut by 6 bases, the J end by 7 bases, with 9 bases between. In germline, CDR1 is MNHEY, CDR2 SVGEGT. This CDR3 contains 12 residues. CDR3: CASRRAIGELFF. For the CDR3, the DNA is TGTGCCAGCAGACGGGCGATCGGGGAGCTGTTTTTT.

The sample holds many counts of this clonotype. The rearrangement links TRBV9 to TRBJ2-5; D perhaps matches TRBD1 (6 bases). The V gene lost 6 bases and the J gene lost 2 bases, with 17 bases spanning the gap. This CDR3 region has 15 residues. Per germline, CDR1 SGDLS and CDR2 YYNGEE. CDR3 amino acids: CASTGTGQRQETQYF. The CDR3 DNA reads TGTGCCAGCACTGGGACGGGACAACGTCAAGAGACCCAGTACTTC.